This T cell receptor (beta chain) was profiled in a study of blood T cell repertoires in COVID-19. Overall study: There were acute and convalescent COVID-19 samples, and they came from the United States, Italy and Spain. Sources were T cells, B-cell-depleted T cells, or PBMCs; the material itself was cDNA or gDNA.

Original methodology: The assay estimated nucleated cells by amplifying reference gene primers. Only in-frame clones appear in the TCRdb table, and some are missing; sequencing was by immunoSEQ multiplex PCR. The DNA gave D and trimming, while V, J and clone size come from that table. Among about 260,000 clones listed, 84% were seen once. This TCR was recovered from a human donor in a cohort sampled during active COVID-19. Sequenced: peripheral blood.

The CDR3 is CASSGQGFDTQYF. The CDR3 nucleotides are TGTGCCAGCAGCGGCCAGGGGTTTGATACGCAGTATTTT. The V gene is TRBV9, the J gene TRBJ2-3; a weak D match, TRBD1 (6 bases). Between the trimmed V and J ends, which lost 3 bases and 6 bases, there was a span of 11 bases. The germline CDR1 and CDR2 sequences are SGDLS and YYNGEE. CDR3 length: 13 amino acids. Based on the CDR3 plus reference TRBV9 and TRBJ2-3, the full variable domain is DSGVTQTPKHLITATGQRVTLRCSPRSGDLSVYWYQQSLDQGLQFLIQYYNGEERAKGNILERFSAQQFPDLHSELNLSSLELGDSALYFCASSGQGFDTQYFGPGTRLTVL.